What follows is one T cell receptor (beta chain) and its context. No antigen is known for it. Profiling relied on immunoSEQ multiplex PCR, and the TCRdb table lists in-frame clones only, not all of them. The sample shows 150,000 to 200,000 clones, roughly nine tenths of them seen only once. The data derive from a study of cytomegalovirus exposure and HLA in healthy donors. V was clipped by 5 bases and J by 6 bases; unmatched bases: 5. Germline loops: CDR1 LNHDA, CDR2 SQIVND (reference sequence). The CDR3 spans 14 residues. It was the roughly 130-subject validation cohort, separate from the approximately 700-subject first cohort, to which the donors belonged. Findings and caveats of the study: In vitro work confirmed that a few CMV-associated chains recognize CMV antigens.

Sample: PBMCs. This receptor was obtained from a man younger than 30 in good health and CMV-seropositive. The gene calls are TRBV19 and TRBJ2-7; TRBD2 agrees at 12 bases. The CDR3 protein is CASSRLAGVPEQYF. CDR3 in DNA: TGTGCCAGTAGTCGACTAGCGGGAGTTCCCGAGCAGTACTTC.